Below, 2 T cell receptor beta chains from the same sample are listed, as sequenced in a study of PD-L1 blockade in urothelial cancer. As for time point: peripheral blood 6 weeks after treatment start. This table comes from immunoSEQ multiplex PCR, and its TCRdb copy is limited to in-frame clones, with some not included. This sample has about 30,000 clones, with 89% found just once. This material consisted of PBMCs, taken around atezolizumab (anti-PD-L1) treatment. These receptor sequences come from a man at least 80 years old with urothelial cancer.

The rearrangement uses TRBV10-3 and TRBJ2-3; 11 bases match TRBD2. Trimming took 2 bases from V and 5 from J; bases not matched to a gene: 0. In germline, CDR1 is ENHRY, CDR2 SYGVKD. The CDR3 extends over 14 amino acids. CDR3 sequence (DNA): TGTGCCATCAGTGAGACTAGCGGGAGAGATACGCAGTATTTT. Its protein is CAISETSGRDTQYF.

The V gene is TRBV29-1, the J gene TRBJ2-5, with 10 bases matching TRBD1. The CDR3 has 12 residues. V lost 7 bases, J lost 5 bases, and 4 bases stayed unmatched. Per germline, CDR1 SQVTM and CDR2 ANQGSEA. In DNA form, the CDR3 reads TGCAGCGGACGGACAGGGGGGGAGACCCAGTACTTC. Protein: CSGRTGGETQYF. The entire variable domain, with the rest obtained from reference TRBV29-1 and TRBJ2-5, is as follows: SAVISQKPSRDICQRGTSLTIQCQVDSQVTMMFWYRQQPGQSLTLIATANQGSEATYESGFVIDKFPISRPNLTFSTLTVSNMSPEDSSIYLCSGRTGGETQYFGPGTRLLVL.